This T cell receptor beta chain derives from a study of CD8+CD57+ T cells in acquired aplastic anemia. This clonotype was detected ten times or more. Investigators profiled TCR beta VDJ and CDR3 from genomic DNA template. TCRdb ran MiXCR on the reads and lists one entry per CDR3 protein. In the table there are under 200,000 distinct CDR3 sequences, around 50% of which are singletons. For sequencing, patients were chosen who had shown expansion of CD8+CD57+ cells by flow cytometry. Patients, without exception, had severe acquired aplastic anemia. Sequenced: sorted CD4+, CD8+, or CD8+CD57+ T cells (not recorded which) from PBMCs. The sequence was obtained from a human donor with aplastic anemia.

The CDR3 nucleotides are TGTGCCAGCAGCCGGGCAGGGCGTGCACACTATGGCTACACCTTC. Translated, it gives CASSRAGRAHYGYTF. V and J are TRBV12-3 or TRBV12-4 and TRBJ1-2; D is possibly TRBD1 (5 bases). CDR3 length: 15 amino acids. The V end was cut by 6 bases, the J end by 3 bases, with 17 bases between.